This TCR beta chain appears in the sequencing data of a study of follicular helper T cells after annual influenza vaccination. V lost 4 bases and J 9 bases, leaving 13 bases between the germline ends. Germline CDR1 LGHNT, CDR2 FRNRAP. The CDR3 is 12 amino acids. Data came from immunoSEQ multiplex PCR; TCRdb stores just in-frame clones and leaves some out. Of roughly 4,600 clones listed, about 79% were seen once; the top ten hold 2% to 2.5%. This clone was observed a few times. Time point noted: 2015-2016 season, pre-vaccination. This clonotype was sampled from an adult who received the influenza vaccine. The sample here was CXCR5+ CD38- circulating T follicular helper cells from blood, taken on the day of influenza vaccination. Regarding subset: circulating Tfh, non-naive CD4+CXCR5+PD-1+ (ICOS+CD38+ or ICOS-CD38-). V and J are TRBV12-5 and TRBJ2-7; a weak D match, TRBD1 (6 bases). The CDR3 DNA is TGTGCTAGTGGTTCTCAGGGGAAGGTGCAGTACTTC. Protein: CASGSQGKVQYF.